A selection of T cell receptor beta chains follows, all from one sample in a study of T cells in Graves' hyperthyroidism and ophthalmopathy. In TCRdb, the multiplex PCR reads were re-called with MiXCR into one record per CDR3 protein. This sample yields over 400,000 distinct CDR3 sequences, of which 20% to 25% are seen a single time; 45% to 50% belongs to the top ten. The sequencing sample was made of blood. These receptors were obtained from an older woman with Graves' ophthalmopathy. Each CDR3 is given with its conserved first and last residue. The order of the fields is clone size, J gene, D gene, V gene, CDR3 DNA, CDR3 protein. D genes are given only for firm matches. Some rows mark clone size as missing; the rest say once, few, many or name a class of expanded clone.

>.|TRBJ1-1|TRBD1|TRBV7-9
TGTGCCAGCAGCCCTAGGACAGGGGGCTCGAACACTGAAGCTTTCTTT
CASSPRTGGSNTEAFF
>few|TRBJ1-5|.|TRBV7-8
TGTGCCAGCAGCTTAGGGCCTCAAGGTTTCGGCAATCAGCCCCAGCATTTT
CASSLGPQGFGNQPQHF
>few|TRBJ1-5|.|TRBV6-6
TGTGCCAGCAGTTACAGGGGAAGAGGACAGCCCCAGCATTTT
CASSYRGRGQPQHF
>.|TRBJ1-1|TRBD1|TRBV3-1
TGTGCCAGCAGCCCTTGGGACAGAATGAACACTGAAGCTTTCTTT
CASSPWDRMNTEAFF
>many|TRBJ2-7|.|TRBV7-2
TGTGCCAGCAGCTTATGGGGCTCCGAGCAGTACTTC
CASSLWGSEQYF
>.|TRBJ1-5|.|TRBV6-4
TGTGCCAGCAGTAACCCCATGGGGCCCCAGCATTTT
CASSNPMGPQHF
>.|TRBJ1-2|.|TRBV6-6
TGTGCCAGCAGTTACTCGTCTCAGGGAAACCATGGCTACACCTTC
CASSYSSQGNHGYTF
>.|TRBJ2-7|TRBD1|TRBV18
TGTGCCAGCTCGCTCGGACAGGGGCAATCCTACGAGCAGTACTTC
CASSLGQGQSYEQYF
>.|TRBJ2-1|TRBD1|TRBV2
TGTGCCAGCAGACAGGGGGACAATGAGCAGTTCTTC
CASRQGDNEQFF
>few|TRBJ1-6|.|TRBV6-1
TGTGCCAGCAGTTCCAACCCGGGACTCATCCCCCATGATTCACCCCTCCACTTT
CASSSNPGLIPHDSPLHF
>.|TRBJ2-5|.|TRBV19
TGTGCCAGTAGTTCCGGGACCCAGCAGGAGACCCAGTACTTC
CASSSGTQQETQYF
>.|TRBJ2-7|.|TRBV7-9
TGTGCCAGCAGCTCCCCGACTTCTACTTCCTACGAGCAGTACTTC
CASSSPTSTSYEQYF
>many|TRBJ1-2|TRBD1|TRBV28
TGTGCCAGCAGTTTTTCAGGGGGCGATGGCTACACCTTC
CASSFSGGDGYTF
>many|TRBJ1-5|.|TRBV7-2
TGTGCCAGCAGCTTAGATGGAGTCGGAAGCAATCAGCCCCAGCATTTT
CASSLDGVGSNQPQHF
>.|TRBJ2-3|.|TRBV12-3/TRBV12-4
TGTGCCAGCAGTTGGCGCGATACGCAGTATTTT
CASSWRDTQYF
>few|TRBJ2-1|.|TRBV20-1
TGCAGTGCTAAAACAGGAGGCAAGGATGAGCAGTTCTTC
CSAKTGGKDEQFF
>.|TRBJ2-4|.|TRBV3-1
TGTGCCAGCAGTTACACGCCAAATTCCAAAAACATTCAGTACTTC
CASSYTPNSKNIQYF
>.|TRBJ1-1|.|TRBV6-1
TGTGCCAGCAGGCCAACAGGAGGGACTGAAGCTTTCTTT
CASRPTGGTEAFF
>.|TRBJ2-1|.|TRBV5-5
TGTGCCAGCAGCTTTTTATCCGGGAAGATTTTAATGAAGCAGTTCTTC
CASSFLSGKILMKQFF
>few|TRBJ2-1|.|TRBV11-2
TGTGCCAGCAGCTTAGGCCCGCTATTGGTACATGAGCAGTTCTTC
CASSLGPLLVHEQFF
>.|TRBJ2-7|.|TRBV3-1
TGTGCCAGCAGCCACCTCAACACCGAGCAGTACTTC
CASSHLNTEQYF
>.|TRBJ2-1|.|TRBV5-1
TGCGCCAGCAGTCCGGCGCTTGGGACCTACAATGAGCAGTTCTTC
CASSPALGTYNEQFF
>few|TRBJ1-3|.|TRBV19
TGTGCCAGTAGACTACAGGGAAACTCTGGAAACACCATATATTTT
CASRLQGNSGNTIYF
>.|TRBJ2-3|TRBD2|TRBV27
TGTGCCAGCAGTTTGTCGGGGGCGGGAGGAAAAGATACGCAGTATTTT
CASSLSGAGGKDTQYF
>few|TRBJ1-6|TRBD1|TRBV19
TGTGCCAGTAGGTCGGACAGGGCTTCTGATTCACCCCTCCACTTT
CASRSDRASDSPLHF